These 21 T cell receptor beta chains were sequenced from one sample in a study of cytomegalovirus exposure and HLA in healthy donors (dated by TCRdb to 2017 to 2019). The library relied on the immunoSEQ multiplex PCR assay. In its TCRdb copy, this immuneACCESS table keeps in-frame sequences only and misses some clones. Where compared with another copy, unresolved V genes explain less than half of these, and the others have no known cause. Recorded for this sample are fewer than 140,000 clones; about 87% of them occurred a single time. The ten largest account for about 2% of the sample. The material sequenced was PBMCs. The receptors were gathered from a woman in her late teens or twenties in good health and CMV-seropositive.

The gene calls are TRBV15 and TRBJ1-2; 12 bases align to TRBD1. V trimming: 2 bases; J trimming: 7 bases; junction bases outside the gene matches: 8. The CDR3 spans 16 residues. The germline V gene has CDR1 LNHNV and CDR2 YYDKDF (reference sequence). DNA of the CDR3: TGTGCCACCAGCAGAACTCCGGGACAGGGGGCTTCTGGCTACACCTTC. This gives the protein CATSRTPGQGASGYTF.

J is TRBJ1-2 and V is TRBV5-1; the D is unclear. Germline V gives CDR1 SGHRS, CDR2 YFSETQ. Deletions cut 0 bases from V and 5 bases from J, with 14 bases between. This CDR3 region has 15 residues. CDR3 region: CASSLEKAASYGYTF. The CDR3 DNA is TGCGCCAGCAGCTTGGAGAAGGCAGCTAGTTATGGCTACACCTTC.

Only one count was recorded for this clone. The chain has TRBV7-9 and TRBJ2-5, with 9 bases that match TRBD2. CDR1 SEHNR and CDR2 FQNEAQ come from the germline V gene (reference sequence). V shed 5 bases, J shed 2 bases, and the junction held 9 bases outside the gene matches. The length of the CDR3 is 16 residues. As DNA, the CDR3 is TGTGCCAGCAGCGGCGGGGCGCTAGCGGGGCAAGAGACCCAGTACTTC. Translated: CASSGGALAGQETQYF.

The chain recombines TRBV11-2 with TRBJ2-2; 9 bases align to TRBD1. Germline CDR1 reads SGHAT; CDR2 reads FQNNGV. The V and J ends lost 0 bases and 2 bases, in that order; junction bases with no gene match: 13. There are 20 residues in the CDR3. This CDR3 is CASSLEGQGGFRLNTGELFF. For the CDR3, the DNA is TGTGCCAGCAGCTTAGAGGGACAGGGAGGGTTCAGGCTTAACACCGGGGAGCTGTTTTTT. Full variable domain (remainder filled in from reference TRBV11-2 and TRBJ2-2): EAGVAQSPRYKIIEKRQSVAFWCNPISGHATLYWYQQILGQGPKLLIQFQNNGVVDDSQLPKDRFSAERLKGVDSTLKIQPAKLEDSAVYLCASSLEGQGGFRLNTGELFFGEGSRLTVL.

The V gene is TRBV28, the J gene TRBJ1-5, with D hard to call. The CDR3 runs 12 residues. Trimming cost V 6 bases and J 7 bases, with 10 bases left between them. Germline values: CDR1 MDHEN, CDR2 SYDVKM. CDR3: CASRLQWQPQHF. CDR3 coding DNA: TGTGCCAGCAGGCTACAGTGGCAGCCCCAGCATTTT.

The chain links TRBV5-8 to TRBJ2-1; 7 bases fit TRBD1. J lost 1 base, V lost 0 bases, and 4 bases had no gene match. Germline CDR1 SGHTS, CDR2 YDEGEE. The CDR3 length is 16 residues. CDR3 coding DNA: TGTGCCAGCAGCTTGGGGGACAGCTCTTCCTACAATGAGCAGTTCTTC. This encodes CASSLGDSSSYNEQFF.

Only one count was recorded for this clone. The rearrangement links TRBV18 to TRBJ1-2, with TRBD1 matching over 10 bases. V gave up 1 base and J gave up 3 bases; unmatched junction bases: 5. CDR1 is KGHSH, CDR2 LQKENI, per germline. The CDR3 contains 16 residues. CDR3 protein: CASSPRRDRGYYGYTF. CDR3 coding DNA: TGTGCCAGCTCACCACGAAGGGACAGGGGTTACTATGGCTACACCTTC.

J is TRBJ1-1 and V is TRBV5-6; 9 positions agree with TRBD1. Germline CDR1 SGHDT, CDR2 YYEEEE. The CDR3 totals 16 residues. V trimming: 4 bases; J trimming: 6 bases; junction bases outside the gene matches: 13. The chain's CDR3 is CASSPGTGKGWSEAFF. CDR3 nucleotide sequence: TGTGCCAGCAGCCCCGGGACAGGGAAAGGATGGTCTGAAGCTTTCTTT.

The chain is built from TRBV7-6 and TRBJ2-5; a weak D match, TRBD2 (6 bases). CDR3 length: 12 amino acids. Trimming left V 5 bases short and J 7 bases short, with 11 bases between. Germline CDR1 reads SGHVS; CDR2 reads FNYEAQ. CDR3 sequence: CASSPMGGTQYF. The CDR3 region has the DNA TGTGCCAGCAGCCCAATGGGGGGGACCCAGTACTTC.

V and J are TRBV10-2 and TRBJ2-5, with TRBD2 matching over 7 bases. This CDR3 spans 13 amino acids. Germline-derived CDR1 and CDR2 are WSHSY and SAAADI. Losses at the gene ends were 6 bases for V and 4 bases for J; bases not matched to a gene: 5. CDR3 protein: CASRWDYSETQYF. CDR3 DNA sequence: TGCGCCAGCAGGTGGGACTACTCAGAGACCCAGTACTTC.

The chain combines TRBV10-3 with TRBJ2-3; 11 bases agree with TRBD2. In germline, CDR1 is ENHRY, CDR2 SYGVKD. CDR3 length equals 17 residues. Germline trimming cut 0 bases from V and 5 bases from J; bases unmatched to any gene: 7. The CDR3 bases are TGTGCCATCAGTGAGTCCCGGCTAGCGGGGGGCAAAGATACGCAGTATTTT. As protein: CAISESRLAGGKDTQYF.

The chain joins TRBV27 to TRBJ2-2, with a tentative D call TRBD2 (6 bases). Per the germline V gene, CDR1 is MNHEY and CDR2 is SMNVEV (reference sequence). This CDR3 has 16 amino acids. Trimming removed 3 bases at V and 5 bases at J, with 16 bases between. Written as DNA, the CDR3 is TGTGCCAGCAGTTTGGGACTCCCGGTAGAAACCGGGGAGCTGTTTTTT. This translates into CASSLGLPVETGELFF.

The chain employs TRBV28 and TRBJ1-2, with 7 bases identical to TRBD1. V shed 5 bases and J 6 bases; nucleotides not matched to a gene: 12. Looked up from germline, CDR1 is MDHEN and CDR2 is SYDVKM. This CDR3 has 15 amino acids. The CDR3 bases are TGTGCCAGCAGTGTCATCTCGAGGGGGCGGGATGGCTACACCTTC. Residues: CASSVISRGRDGYTF.

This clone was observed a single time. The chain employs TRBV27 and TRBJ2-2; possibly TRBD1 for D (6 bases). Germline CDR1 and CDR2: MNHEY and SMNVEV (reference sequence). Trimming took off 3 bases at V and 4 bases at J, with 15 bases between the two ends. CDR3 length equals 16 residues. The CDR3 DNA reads TGTGCCAGCAGTTTGCTATCAGGGGTGAGCACCGGGGAGCTGTTTTTT. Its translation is CASSLLSGVSTGELFF.

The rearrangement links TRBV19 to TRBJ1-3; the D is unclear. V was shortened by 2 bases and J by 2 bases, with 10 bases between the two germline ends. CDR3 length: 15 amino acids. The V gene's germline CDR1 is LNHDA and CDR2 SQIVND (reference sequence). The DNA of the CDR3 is TGTGCCAGTAGTATAACTGCATACCCTGGAAACACCATATATTTT. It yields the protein CASSITAYPGNTIYF. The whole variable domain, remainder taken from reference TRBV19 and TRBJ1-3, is DGGITQSPKYLFRKEGQNVTLSCEQNLNHDAMYWYRQDPGQGLRLIYYSQIVNDFQKGDIAEGYSVSREKKESFPLTVTSAQKNPTAFYLCASSITAYPGNTIYFGEGSWLTVV.

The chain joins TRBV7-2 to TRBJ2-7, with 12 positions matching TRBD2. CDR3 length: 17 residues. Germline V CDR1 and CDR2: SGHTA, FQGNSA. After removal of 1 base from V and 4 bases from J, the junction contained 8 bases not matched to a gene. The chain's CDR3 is CASSLVPSGGAYYEQYV. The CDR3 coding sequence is TGTGCCAGCAGCTTAGTGCCTAGCGGGGGGGCTTATTACGAGCAGTACGTC.

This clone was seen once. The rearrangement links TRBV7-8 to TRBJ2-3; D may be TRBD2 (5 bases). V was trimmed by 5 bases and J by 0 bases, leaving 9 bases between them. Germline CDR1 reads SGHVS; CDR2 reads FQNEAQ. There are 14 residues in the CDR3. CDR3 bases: TGTGCCAGCAGCCGCGGGCTTAGCACAGATACGCAGTATTTT. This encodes CASSRGLSTDTQYF.

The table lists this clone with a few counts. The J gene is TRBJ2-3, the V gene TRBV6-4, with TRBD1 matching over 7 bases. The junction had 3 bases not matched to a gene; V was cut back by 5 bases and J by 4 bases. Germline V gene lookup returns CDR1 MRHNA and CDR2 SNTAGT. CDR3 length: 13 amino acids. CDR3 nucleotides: TGTGCCAGCAGTCCCACAGGGGCAGATACGCAGTATTTT. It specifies CASSPTGADTQYF.

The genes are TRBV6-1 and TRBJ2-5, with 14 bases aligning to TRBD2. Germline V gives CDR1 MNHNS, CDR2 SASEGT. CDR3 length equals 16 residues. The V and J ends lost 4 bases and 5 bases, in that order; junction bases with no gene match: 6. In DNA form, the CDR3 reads TGTGCCAGCAGTGTGACTAGCGGGGGGGGGTCGGAGACCCAGTACTTC. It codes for CASSVTSGGGSETQYF.

The CDR3 sequence: CASSGRLASTDTQYF. For the CDR3, the DNA is TGTGCCAGCAGCGGCCGACTAGCAAGCACAGATACGCAGTATTTT. The rearrangement joins TRBV9 to TRBJ2-3, with 7 bases aligning to TRBD2. Per germline, CDR1 SGDLS and CDR2 YYNGEE. CDR3 length: 15 amino acids. V lost 3 bases to trimming and J lost 0 bases; unmatched junction nucleotides: 4.

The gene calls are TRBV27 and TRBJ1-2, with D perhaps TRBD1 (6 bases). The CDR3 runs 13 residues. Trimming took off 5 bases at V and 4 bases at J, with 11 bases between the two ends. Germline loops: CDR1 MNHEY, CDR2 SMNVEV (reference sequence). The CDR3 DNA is TGTGCCAGCAGTCAAAAAGGGGGCTATGGCTACACCTTC. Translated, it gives CASSQKGGYGYTF.